The next 10 T cell receptor beta chains were all read from a single sample in a study of T cell repertoires in cytomegalovirus infection. TCRdb fed the reads into MiXCR, producing one record per CDR3 protein. The data show roughly 990,000 distinct CDR3 sequences, 30% to 40% seen once. These TCRs are of unknown antigen specificity. The input for sequencing was cultured CD8+ T cells from PBMCs, taken from culture after CMV antigen stimulation. The source of these receptors is a human donor in good health (CMV status not recorded). Some clones in this sample may be carry-over from other donors' samples.

This clonotype has at least ten counts. The genes are TRBV6-5 and TRBJ2-7; D is unclear. The CDR3 runs to 12 residues. V dropped 2 bases and J dropped 2 bases, with 4 bases sitting between them. Germline V CDR1 and CDR2: MNHEY, SVGAGI. CDR3 sequence reads: CASSYGPYEQYF. CDR3 nucleotides: TGTGCCAGCAGTTACGGACCCTACGAGCAGTACTTC.

This clonotype turned up a few times. CDR3 nucleotide sequence: TGTGCCAGCCGTAGAGGTTTCGGACTAGTTAGCACAGATACGCAGTATTTT. Its protein product is CASRRGFGLVSTDTQYF. The chain carries TRBV27 and TRBJ2-3; 7 bases fit TRBD2. Germline CDR1 is MNHEY and CDR2 is SMNVEV (reference sequence). V gave up 8 bases and J gave up 0 bases; unmatched junction bases: 14. The CDR3 has 17 residues.

V is TRBV19 and J is TRBJ1-6; 9 nucleotides line up with TRBD1. From germline, CDR1 is LNHDA and CDR2 SQIVND (reference sequence). The CDR3 is 15 residues long. J was trimmed by 13 bases and V by 6 bases; bases with no gene match: 13. The CDR3 DNA reads TGTGCCAGTAGCCGCTGGACAGGGGAGATTATCCCCCTCCACTTT. Amino acids: CASSRWTGEIIPLHF.

In this sample, this clonotype turned up many times. The J gene is TRBJ2-1, the V gene TRBV7-6; possibly TRBD1 or TRBD2 for D (6 bases each). This CDR3 has 15 amino acids. V was trimmed by 1 base and J by 8 bases, leaving 15 bases between them. Germline V CDR1 and CDR2: SGHVS, FNYEAQ. The CDR3 protein is CASSLGGARGDEQFF. In nucleotides, the CDR3 is TGTGCCAGCAGCTTAGGGGGGGCCCGGGGCGATGAGCAGTTCTTC.

Comments on this clonotype: A read error may explain this, as a much larger clone is one base away. V is TRBV7-8 and J is TRBJ2-3; TRBD2 matches at 9 bases. The CDR3 is 19 amino acids. J lost 8 bases, V lost 1 base, and 19 bases had no gene match. Germline V CDR1 and CDR2: SGHVS, FQNEAQ. The CDR3 DNA follows: TGTGCCAGCAGCTTAGGATCCGTCGGAGCGGGGGGCCTATCGGCTACGCAGTATTTT. Protein sequence: CASSLGSVGAGGLSATQYF.

The CDR3: CASSRGGTGGNQPQHF. The CDR3 nucleotides are TGTGCCAGCTCCAGGGGCGGGACAGGGGGCAATCAGCCCCAGCATTTT. V and J are TRBV6-8 and TRBJ1-5; 10 nucleotides align to TRBD1. V lost 8 bases and J lost 2; bases outside the gene matches: 9. Germline V gene sequence: CDR1 MNHGY, CDR2 SAAAGT. The CDR3 contains 16 residues.

This rearrangement joins TRBV6-5 to TRBJ1-1; 10 bases are shared with TRBD1. Trimming took 6 bases from V and 11 from J; bases not matched to a gene: 9. Germline values: CDR1 MNHEY, CDR2 SVGAGI. This CDR3 contains 13 residues. This CDR3 is CASRLGTGVVAFF. The CDR3, as DNA: TGTGCCAGCAGACTCGGGACAGGGGTTGTGGCTTTCTTT.

The sample holds a few counts of this clonotype. The V and J genes are TRBV19 and TRBJ1-1; TRBD1 is a possible D gene (5 bases). The CDR3 spans 13 residues. Germline V CDR1 and CDR2: LNHDA, SQIVND (reference sequence). Trimming left V 0 bases short and J 7 bases short, with 9 bases between. The CDR3 is CASSIDPGSEAFF. The CDR3 coding sequence is TGTGCCAGTAGTATAGATCCAGGGAGTGAAGCTTTCTTT.

This clonotype has a handful of counts. This sequence joins TRBV7-9 and TRBJ1-4; D is unclear. The CDR3 is 16 residues long. With 2 bases removed from V and 0 bases from J, the gap between germline ends came to 10 bases. CDR1 SEHNR and CDR2 FQNEAQ come from the germline V gene (reference sequence). The CDR3 DNA follows: TGTGCCAGCAGCTTACAGGAAATTGCAACTAATGAAAAACTGTTTTTT. As protein: CASSLQEIATNEKLFF.

The J gene is TRBJ1-1, the V gene TRBV6-5, with D unclear. V lost 2 bases to trimming and J lost 0 bases, with 7 bases between them. Per germline, CDR1 MNHEY and CDR2 SVGAGI. CDR3 size: 14 residues. CDR3 protein: CASSYTTMNTEAFF. The CDR3 coding sequence is TGTGCCAGCAGTTACACGACAATGAACACTGAAGCTTTCTTT.